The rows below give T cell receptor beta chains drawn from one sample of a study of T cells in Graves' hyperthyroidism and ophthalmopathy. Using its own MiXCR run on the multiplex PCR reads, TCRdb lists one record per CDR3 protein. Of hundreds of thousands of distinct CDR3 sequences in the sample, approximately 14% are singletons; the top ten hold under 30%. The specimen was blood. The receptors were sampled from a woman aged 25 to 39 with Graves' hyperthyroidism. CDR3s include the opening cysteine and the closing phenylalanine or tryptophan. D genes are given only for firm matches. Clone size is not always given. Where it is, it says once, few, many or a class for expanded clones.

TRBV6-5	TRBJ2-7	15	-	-	TGTGCCAGCAGTTACGGTGACGGGATTAACTACGAGCAGTACTTC	CASSYGDGINYEQYF
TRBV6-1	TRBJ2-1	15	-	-	TGTGCCAGCAGGGAACTAGAGAGCTCCTACAATGAGCAGTTCTTC	CASRELESSYNEQFF
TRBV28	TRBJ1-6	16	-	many	TGTGCCAGCAGTGGCCCGGACAGTTCCCTTGGGTCACCCCTCCACTTT	CASSGPDSSLGSPLHF
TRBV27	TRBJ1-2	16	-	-	TGTGCCAGCAGCCTCACCCCGGAGGCTATGATCTACGGCTACACCTTC	CASSLTPEAMIYGYTF
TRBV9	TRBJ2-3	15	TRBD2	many	TGTGCCAGCAGCGTGATGACTAGCGGGATAGATACGCAGTATTTT	CASSVMTSGIDTQYF
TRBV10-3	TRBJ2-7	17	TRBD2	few	TGTGCCATCGGGGGGGACTCCCTAGCGGGAACGGCGGGGGAGCAGTACTTC	CAIGGDSLAGTAGEQYF
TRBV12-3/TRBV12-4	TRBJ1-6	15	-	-	TGTGCCAGCACTTTGGACCCAAGGGGGAATTCACCCCTCCACTTT	CASTLDPRGNSPLHF
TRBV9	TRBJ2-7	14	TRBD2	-	TGTGCCAGCAGCGTAGCGGCGGGAGGCTACGAGCAGTACTTC	CASSVAAGGYEQYF
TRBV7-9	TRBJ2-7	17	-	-	TGTGCCAGCACCCGAAGCGTCCCGGGACCTAATTCCTACGAGCAGTACTTC	CASTRSVPGPNSYEQYF
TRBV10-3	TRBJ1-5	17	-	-	TGTGCCATCAGTGATGCAAGCCGGCAGGGCCCCGGAGAGCCCCAGCATTTT	CAISDASRQGPGEPQHF
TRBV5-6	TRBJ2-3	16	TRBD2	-	TGTGCCAGCAGCGACACGGGACTAGCGGGTCGAGATACGCAGTATTTT	CASSDTGLAGRDTQYF
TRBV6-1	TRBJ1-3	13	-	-	TGTGCCAGCAGTGGGATGCGAGGAAACACCATATATTTT	CASSGMRGNTIYF
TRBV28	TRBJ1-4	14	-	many	TGTGCCAGCAGTTTCCGGGATGGCAATGAAAAACTGTTTTTT	CASSFRDGNEKLFF
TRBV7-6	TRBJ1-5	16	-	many	TGTGCCAGCAGCTTAGGTATCGGACAGCCAAATCAGCCCCAGCATTTT	CASSLGIGQPNQPQHF
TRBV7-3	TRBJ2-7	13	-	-	TGTGCCAGCAGCAAGGACCCACTCTACGAGCAGTACTTC	CASSKDPLYEQYF
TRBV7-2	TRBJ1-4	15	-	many	TGTGCCAGCAGCCCAAGAGCAGGGCGGGGGGAAAAACTGTTTTTT	CASSPRAGRGEKLFF
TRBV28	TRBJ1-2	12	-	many	TGTGCCAGCAGCCCGGACTACTATGGCTACACCTTC	CASSPDYYGYTF
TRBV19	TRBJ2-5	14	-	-	TGTGCCAGTAGTAGAACAGGGCCCCGCGGGACCCAGTACTTC	CASSRTGPRGTQYF
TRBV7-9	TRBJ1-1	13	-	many	TGTGCCAGCAGACTCGAACCGAACACTGAAGCTTTCTTT	CASRLEPNTEAFF
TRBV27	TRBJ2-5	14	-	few	-	CASSSSYIRATQYF
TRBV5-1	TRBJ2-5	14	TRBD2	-	TGCGCCAGCGGCAGGGCTAGCGGAGGAGAGACCCAGTACTTC	CASGRASGGETQYF
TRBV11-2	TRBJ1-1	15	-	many	TGTGCCAGCAGCCAAAAAAGGTCAACTTACACTGAAGCTTTCTTT	CASSQKRSTYTEAFF
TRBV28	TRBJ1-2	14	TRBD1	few	TGTGCCAGCACCGCGACAGGGCGGAACTATGGCTACACCTTC	CASTATGRNYGYTF
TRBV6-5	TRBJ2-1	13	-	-	TGTGCCAGCAGTTACGTGGGAACGAATGAGCAGTTCTTC	CASSYVGTNEQFF
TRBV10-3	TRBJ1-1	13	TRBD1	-	TGTGCCATCAGTGGGGACAGAAGCACTGAAGCTTTCTTT	CAISGDRSTEAFF
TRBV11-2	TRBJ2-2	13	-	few	TGTGCCAGCAGTCGGCTGAACACCGGGGAGCTGTTTTTT	CASSRLNTGELFF
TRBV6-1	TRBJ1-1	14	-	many	TGTGCCGCCCGTGGGGTACTTATGAACACTGAAGCTTTCTTT	CAARGVLMNTEAFF
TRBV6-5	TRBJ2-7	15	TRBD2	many	TGTGCCAGCCCGGGGCGGGGGAGGCTCGCCTACGAGCAGTACTTC	CASPGRGRLAYEQYF
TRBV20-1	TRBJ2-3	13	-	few	TGCAGTTTCATAGGGCCCAGCACAGATACGCAGTATTTT	CSFIGPSTDTQYF
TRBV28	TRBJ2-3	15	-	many	TGTGCCAGCAGTTTGGACTACGCTAGCACAGATACGCAGTATTTT	CASSLDYASTDTQYF
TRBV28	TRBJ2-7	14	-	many	TGTGCCAGCAGGGATCCAGCGGAGGTGTACGAGCAGTACTTC	CASRDPAEVYEQYF
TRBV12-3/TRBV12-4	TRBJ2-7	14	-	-	TGTGCCAGCAGTATCGGGACAAGGCAGGTCGAGCAGTACTTC	CASSIGTRQVEQYF
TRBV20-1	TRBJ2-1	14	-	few	TGCAGTGCCGTAGGGTGGGGCTCCTACAATGAGCAGTTCTTC	CSAVGWGSYNEQFF
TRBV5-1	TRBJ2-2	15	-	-	TGCGCCAGCAGCTTGGGTACAGGGATCGGCGGGGAGCTGTTTTTT	CASSLGTGIGGELFF
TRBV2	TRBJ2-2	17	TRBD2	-	TGTGCCAGCAGTGATTTCGGTCTAGCGGGAGGGCACGGGGAGCTGTTTTTT	CASSDFGLAGGHGELFF
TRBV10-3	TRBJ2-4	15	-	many	TGTGCCATCAGCGATGTGGGGGGAGACAAAAACATTCAGTACTTC	CAISDVGGDKNIQYF